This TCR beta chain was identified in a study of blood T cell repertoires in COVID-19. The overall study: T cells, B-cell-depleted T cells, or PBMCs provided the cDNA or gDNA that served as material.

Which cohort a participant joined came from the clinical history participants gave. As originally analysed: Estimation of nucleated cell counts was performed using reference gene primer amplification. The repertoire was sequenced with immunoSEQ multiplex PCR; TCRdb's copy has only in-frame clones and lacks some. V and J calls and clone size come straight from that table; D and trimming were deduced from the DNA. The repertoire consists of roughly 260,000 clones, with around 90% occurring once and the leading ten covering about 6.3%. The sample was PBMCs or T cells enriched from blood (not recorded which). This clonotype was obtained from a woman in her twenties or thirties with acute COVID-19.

The CDR3 nucleotides read TGTGCCAGCAGCGGACTAGCGGGGGACGAGCAGTTCTTC. Its translation: CASSGLAGDEQFF. The rearrangement links TRBV27 to TRBJ2-1; TRBD2 agrees at 13 bases. The CDR3 loop spans 13 amino acids. Germline CDR1 reads MNHEY; CDR2 reads SMNVEV (reference sequence). The ends lost 6 bases at V and 10 bases at J; junction bases unmatched: 3.